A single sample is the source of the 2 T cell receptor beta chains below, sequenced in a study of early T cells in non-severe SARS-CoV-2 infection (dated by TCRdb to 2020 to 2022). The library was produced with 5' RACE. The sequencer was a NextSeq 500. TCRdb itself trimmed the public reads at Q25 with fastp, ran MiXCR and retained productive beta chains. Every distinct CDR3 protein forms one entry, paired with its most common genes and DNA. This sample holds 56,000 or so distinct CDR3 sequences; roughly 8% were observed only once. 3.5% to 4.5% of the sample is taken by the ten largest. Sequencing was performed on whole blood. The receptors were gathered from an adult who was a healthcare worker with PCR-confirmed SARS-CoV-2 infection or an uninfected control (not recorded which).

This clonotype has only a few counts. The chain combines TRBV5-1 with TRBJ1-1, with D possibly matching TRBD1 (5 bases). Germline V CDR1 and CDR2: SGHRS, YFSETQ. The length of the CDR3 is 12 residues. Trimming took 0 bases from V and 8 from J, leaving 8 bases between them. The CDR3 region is CASSLGQQEAFF. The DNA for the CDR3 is TGCGCCAGCAGCTTGGGACAGCAAGAAGCTTTCTTT.

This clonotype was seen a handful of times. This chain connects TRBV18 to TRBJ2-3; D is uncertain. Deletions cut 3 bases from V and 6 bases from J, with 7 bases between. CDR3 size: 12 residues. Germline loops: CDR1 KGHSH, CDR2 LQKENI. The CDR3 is CASSPMIDTQYF. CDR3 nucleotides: TGTGCCAGCTCACCGATGATCGATACGCAGTATTTT. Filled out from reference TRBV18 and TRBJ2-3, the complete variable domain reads NAGVMQNPRHLVRRRGQEARLRCSPMKGHSHVYWYRQLPEEGLKFMVYLQKENIIDESGMPKERFSAEFPKEGPSILRIQQVVRGDSAAYFCASSPMIDTQYFGPGTRLTVL.